These 13 T cell receptor beta chains were all obtained from the same sample, sequenced in a study of T cells in Graves' hyperthyroidism and ophthalmopathy. Amplified TCR beta CDR3 regions derived from RNA transcripts. HTBI primers were used for first-round RT-PCR of the TCR CDR3. MiXCR, applied by TCRdb to the multiplex PCR reads, yields one record per CDR3 protein. The table includes 500,000 to 550,000 distinct CDR3 sequences, about 20% detected once. Sequencing was carried out using blood. These receptors were taken from a man in his forties or fifties with Graves' ophthalmopathy.

This clonotype was seen only a few times. This chain links TRBV20-1 with TRBJ2-3; D not resolved. The CDR3 totals 15 residues. CDR1 and CDR2 from the germline V gene are DFQATT and SNEGSKA (reference sequence). Trimming took off 0 bases at V and 0 bases at J, with 10 bases between the two ends. CDR3 nucleotide sequence: TGCAGTGCTAGAGATTTTAAGGGAAGCACAGATACGCAGTATTTT. Amino acids: CSARDFKGSTDTQYF.

This clonotype showed up many times. This chain uses TRBV11-3 with TRBJ2-1, with 8 bases matching TRBD2. This CDR3 is 14 amino acids long. V shed 6 bases and J 7 bases; nucleotides not matched to a gene: 8. Germline V lookup: CDR1 SGHNT, CDR2 YENEEA. CDR3 DNA sequence: TGTGCCAGCAGTCTAGGGGCGGGGGGTAATGAGCAGTTCTTC. Its protein is CASSLGAGGNEQFF.

The sample holds a few counts of this clonotype. The chain couples TRBV6-1 to TRBJ2-7; the D gene is possibly TRBD1 (5 bases). Germline CDR1 and CDR2: MNHNS and SASEGT. V was trimmed by 4 bases and J by 0 bases, leaving 10 bases between them. This CDR3 has 14 amino acids. CDR3 amino acids: CASSGGALSYEQYF. The CDR3 DNA sequence: TGTGCCAGCAGTGGTGGGGCCCTCTCCTACGAGCAGTACTTC.

This clonotype has a handful of counts. The J gene is TRBJ2-7, the V gene TRBV2, with 8 bases matching TRBD2. The germline V gene encodes CDR1 SNHLY and CDR2 FYNNEI. The CDR3 sequence is 12 residues long. Trimming removed 9 bases from V and 4 bases from J; junction bases left unmatched: 5. The CDR3 region is CASLAGVYEQYF. The CDR3 DNA sequence: TGTGCCAGTCTAGCGGGCGTGTACGAGCAGTACTTC.

This clonotype was picked up a small number of times. The chain joins TRBV6-2 or TRBV6-3 to TRBJ1-1, with D tentatively TRBD1 (6 bases). The CDR3 is made up of 15 amino acids. Looked up from germline, CDR1 is MNHEY and CDR2 is SVGEGT. V dropped 2 bases and J dropped 1 base, with 11 bases sitting between them. The CDR3 spells CASSYPGTSNTEAFF. The CDR3 nucleotides are TGTGCCAGCAGTTACCCCGGGACATCGAACACTGAAGCTTTCTTT.

In regard to this clonotype: Given a much more abundant clone one base away, this may be a read error. V gene TRBV3-1 combines with J gene TRBJ1-2, with 7 bases matching TRBD1. The CDR3 extends over 12 amino acids. Trimming cost V 8 bases and J 6 bases; bases outside gene matches: 6. Germline CDR1 and CDR2: LGHDT and YNNKEL (reference sequence). The CDR3 here is CASDSGGNGYTF. CDR3 coding DNA: TGTGCCAGCGACTCAGGGGGGAATGGCTACACCTTC. Combining the CDR3 with reference TRBV3-1 and TRBJ1-2 gives the whole variable domain DTAVSQTPKYLVTQMGNDKSIKCEQNLGHDTMYWYKQDSKKFLKIMFSYNNKELIINETVPNRFSPKSPDKAHLNLHINSLELGDSAVYFCASDSGGNGYTFGSGTRLTVV.

This clonotype showed up many times. The rearrangement joins TRBV28 to TRBJ2-7; D is perhaps TRBD1 (5 bases). Germline values: CDR1 MDHEN, CDR2 SYDVKM. V was clipped by 5 bases and J by 2 bases, with 13 bases between them. CDR3 length equals 14 residues. CDR3 coding DNA: TGTGCCAGCAGTGCAGGGTACGGCCCCTACGAGCAGTACTTC. Its protein is CASSAGYGPYEQYF.

This clonotype was observed a handful of times. This sequence joins TRBV6-1 and TRBJ1-1; D might be TRBD1 (5 bases). The CDR3 totals 14 residues. The ends were cut back, 3 bases at V and 3 bases at J, with 11 bases in the middle. Germline assignment: CDR1 MNHNS and CDR2 SASEGT. The CDR3 DNA is TGTGCCAGCAGTGACAGGGTAGGGTACACTGAAGCTTTCTTT. Protein sequence: CASSDRVGYTEAFF.

In this sample, this clonotype turned up many times. The rearrangement links TRBV28 to TRBJ1-5; TRBD1 is a possible D gene (6 bases). This CDR3 comprises 14 residues. The V gene's germline CDR1 is MDHEN and CDR2 SYDVKM. Trimming took 5 bases from V and 7 from J, leaving 15 bases between them. CDR3: CASSPRRGGQPQHF. DNA for the CDR3: TGTGCCAGCAGTCCCCGCAGGGGTGGACAGCCCCAGCATTTT.

Only a few counts were recorded for this clonotype. The genes are TRBV4-1 and TRBJ2-3, with D hard to call. Germline V gene sequence: CDR1 MGHRA, CDR2 YSYEKL. CDR3 length: 13 amino acids. V lost 1 base and J 5 bases, leaving 7 bases between the germline ends. The CDR3 DNA reads TGCGCCAGCAGCCAAGGGTTGCTAGATACGCAGTATTTT. This encodes CASSQGLLDTQYF.

The gene calls are TRBV11-2 and TRBJ2-7; D not certain. CDR1 SGHAT and CDR2 FQNNGV come from the germline V gene. The germline V and J ends were trimmed by 1 base and 2 bases, with 12 bases remaining between them. The CDR3 has 15 amino acids. The CDR3 loop reads CASSLVFAETYEQYF. CDR3 nucleotide sequence: TGTGCCAGCAGCTTAGTTTTCGCGGAAACCTACGAGCAGTACTTC.

The chain combines TRBV20-1 with TRBJ1-5; D perhaps matches TRBD1 (6 bases). The CDR3 has 15 amino acids. CDR1 DFQATT and CDR2 SNEGSKA come from the germline V gene (reference sequence). V was clipped by 2 bases and J by 7 bases, with 18 bases between them. This CDR3 reads CSARPTTGGGQPQHF. DNA for the CDR3: TGCAGTGCTAGACCTACGACAGGTGGAGGGCAGCCCCAGCATTTT.

The CDR3: CASSPDSGANVLTF. CDR3 bases: TGTGCCAGCAGCCCCGACTCTGGGGCCAACGTCCTGACTTTC. V usage is TRBV7-2 and J usage is TRBJ2-6; D uncertain. The V gene lost 5 bases and the J gene lost 0 bases, with 5 bases spanning the gap. The CDR3 totals 14 residues. Germline lookup yields CDR1 SGHTA and CDR2 FQGNSA.